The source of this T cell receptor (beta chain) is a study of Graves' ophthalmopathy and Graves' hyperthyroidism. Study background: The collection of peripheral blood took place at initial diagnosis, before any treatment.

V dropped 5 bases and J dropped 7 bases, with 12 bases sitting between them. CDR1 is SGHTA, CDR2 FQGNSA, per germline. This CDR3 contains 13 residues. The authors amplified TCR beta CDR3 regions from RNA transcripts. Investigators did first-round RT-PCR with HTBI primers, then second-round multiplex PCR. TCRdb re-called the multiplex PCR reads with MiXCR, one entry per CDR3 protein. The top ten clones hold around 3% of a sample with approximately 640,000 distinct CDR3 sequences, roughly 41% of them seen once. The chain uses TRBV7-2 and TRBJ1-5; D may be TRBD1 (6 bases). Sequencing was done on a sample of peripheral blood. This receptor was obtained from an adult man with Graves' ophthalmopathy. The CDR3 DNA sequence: TGTGCCAGCAGCAAGGGGGTGCAGCAGCCCCAGCATTTT. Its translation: CASSKGVQQPQHF.